The clone carrying this TCR beta chain was seen many times. Its specificity is not known. The length of the CDR3 is 12 residues. Deletions cut 8 bases from V and 1 base from J, with 6 bases between. Germline V gene data show CDR1 as SQVTM and CDR2 as ANQGSEA. These data are taken from a study of molecular identifiers for immune sequencing clone quantification. Findings and limits, study-wide: Same-barcode identical TCR molecules could make highly expanded clones look smaller than they are.

MiXCR, applied by TCRdb to the PCR reads, yields one record per CDR3 protein. The table records more than 70,000 distinct CDR3 sequences, around 20% of them present only once. The TCR was taken from a human donor in good health. Some libraries in this study had Jurkat cell RNA spiked in. What was sequenced was naive CD8+ T cells from blood, with Jurkat cell RNA spiked in. Documented subset: FACS-sorted CD8+CD4-CCR7+CD45RA+ naive T cells. V and J are TRBV29-1 and TRBJ2-6; unclear D gene. This CDR3 reads CSFLSGANVLTF. DNA of the CDR3: TGCAGCTTCCTTTCTGGGGCCAACGTCCTGACTTTC.